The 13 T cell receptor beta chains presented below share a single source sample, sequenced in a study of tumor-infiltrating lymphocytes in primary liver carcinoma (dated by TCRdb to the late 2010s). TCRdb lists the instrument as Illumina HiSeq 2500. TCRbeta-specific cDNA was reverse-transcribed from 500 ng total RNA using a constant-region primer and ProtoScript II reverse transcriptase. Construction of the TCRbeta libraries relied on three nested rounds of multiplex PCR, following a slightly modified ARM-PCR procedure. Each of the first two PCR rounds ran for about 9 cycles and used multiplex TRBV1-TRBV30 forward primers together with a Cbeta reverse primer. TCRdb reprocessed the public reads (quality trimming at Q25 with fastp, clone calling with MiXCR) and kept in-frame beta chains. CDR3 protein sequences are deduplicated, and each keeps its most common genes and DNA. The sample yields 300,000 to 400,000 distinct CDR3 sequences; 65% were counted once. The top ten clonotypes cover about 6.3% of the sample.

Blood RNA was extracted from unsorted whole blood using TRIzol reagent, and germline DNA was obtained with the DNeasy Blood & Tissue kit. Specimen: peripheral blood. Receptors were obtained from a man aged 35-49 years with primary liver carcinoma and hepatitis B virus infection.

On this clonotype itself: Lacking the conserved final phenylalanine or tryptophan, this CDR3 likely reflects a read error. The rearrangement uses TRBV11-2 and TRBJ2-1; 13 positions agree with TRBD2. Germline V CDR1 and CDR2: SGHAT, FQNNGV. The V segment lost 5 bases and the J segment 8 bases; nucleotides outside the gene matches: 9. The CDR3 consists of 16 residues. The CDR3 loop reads CASSAGTSGNRDEQFL. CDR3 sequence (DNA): TGTGCCAGCAGCGCAGGGACTAGCGGGAATAGGGATGAGCAGTTCTTA.

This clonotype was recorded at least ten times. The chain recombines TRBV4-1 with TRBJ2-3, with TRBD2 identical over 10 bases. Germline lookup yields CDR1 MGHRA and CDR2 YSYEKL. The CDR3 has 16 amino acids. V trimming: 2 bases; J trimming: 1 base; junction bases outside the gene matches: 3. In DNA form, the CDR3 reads TGCGCCAGCAGCCAACGCCTAGCGGGAGGCACAGATACGCAGTATTTT. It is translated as CASSQRLAGGTDTQYF.

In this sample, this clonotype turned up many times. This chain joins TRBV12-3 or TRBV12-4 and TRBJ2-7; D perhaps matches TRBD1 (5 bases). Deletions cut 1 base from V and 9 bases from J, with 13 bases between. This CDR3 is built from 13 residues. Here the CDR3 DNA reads TGTGCCAGCAGTTTAGACAAGACTCAGGGGCAGTACTTC. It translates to CASSLDKTQGQYF.

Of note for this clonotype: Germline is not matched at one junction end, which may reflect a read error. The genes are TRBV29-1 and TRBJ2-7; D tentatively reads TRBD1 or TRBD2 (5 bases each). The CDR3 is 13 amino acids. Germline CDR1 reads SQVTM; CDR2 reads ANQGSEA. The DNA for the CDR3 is TGCAGCGTTGACAGGGACGGAGCCTACGCGCAGTACTTC. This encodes CSVDRDGAYAQYF.

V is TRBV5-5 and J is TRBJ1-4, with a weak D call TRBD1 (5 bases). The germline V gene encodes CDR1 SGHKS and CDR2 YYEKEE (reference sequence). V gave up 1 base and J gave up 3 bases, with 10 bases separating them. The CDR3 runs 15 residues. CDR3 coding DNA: TGTGCCAGCAGCTTGTCGGGGGTGTCTAATGAAAAACTGTTTTTT. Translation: CASSLSGVSNEKLFF.

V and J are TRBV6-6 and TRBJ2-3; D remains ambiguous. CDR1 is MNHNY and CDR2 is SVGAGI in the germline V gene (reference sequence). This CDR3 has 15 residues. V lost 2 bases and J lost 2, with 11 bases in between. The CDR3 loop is CASSYLGRDTDTQYF. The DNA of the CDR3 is TGTGCCAGCAGTTACCTGGGCCGAGACACAGATACGCAGTATTTT.

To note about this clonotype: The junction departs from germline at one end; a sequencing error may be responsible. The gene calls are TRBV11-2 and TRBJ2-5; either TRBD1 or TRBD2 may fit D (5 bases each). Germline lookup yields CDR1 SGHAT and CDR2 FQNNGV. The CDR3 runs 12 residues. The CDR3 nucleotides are TGTGACAGCAGCTCGCACCTGGGGGTGGTCGTCTTC. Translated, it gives CDSSSHLGVVVF.

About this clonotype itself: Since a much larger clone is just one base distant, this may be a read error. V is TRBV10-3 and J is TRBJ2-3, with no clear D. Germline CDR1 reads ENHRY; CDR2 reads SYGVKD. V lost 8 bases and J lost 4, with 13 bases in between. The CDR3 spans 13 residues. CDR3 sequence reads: CAIQWAHSDTQYF. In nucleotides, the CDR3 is TGTGCCATCCAATGGGCCCATTCAGATACGCAGTATTTT.

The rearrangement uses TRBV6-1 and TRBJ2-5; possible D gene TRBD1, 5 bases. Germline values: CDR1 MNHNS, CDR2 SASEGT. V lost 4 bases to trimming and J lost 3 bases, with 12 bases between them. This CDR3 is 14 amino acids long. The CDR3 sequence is CASSVTVSKETQYF. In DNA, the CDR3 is TGTGCCAGCAGTGTGACAGTCAGCAAAGAGACCCAGTACTTC.

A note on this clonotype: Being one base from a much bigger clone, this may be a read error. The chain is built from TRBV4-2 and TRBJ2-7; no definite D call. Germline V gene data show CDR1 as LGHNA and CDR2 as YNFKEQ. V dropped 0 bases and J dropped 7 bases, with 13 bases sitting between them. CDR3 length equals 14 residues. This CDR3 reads CASSQDILGMEQYF. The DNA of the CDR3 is TGTGCCAGCAGCCAAGATATACTGGGGATGGAGCAGTACTTC.

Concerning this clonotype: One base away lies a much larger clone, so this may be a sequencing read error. This chain's CDR3 is CVSSHLTGGSTGELFF. The DNA for the CDR3 is TGTGTCAGCAGCCACTTGACAGGGGGCTCCACCGGGGAGCTGTTTTTT. The chain is built from TRBV6-5 and TRBJ2-2, with 10 bases lining up with TRBD1. The V gene's germline CDR1 is MNHEY and CDR2 SVGAGI. The CDR3 covers 16 residues.

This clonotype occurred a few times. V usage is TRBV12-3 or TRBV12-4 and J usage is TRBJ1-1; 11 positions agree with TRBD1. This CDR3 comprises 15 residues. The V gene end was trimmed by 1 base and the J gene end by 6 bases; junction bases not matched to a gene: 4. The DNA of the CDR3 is TGTGCCAGCAGTTTAGTTGGGGGACAGGGGGCTGAAGCTTTCTTT. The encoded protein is CASSLVGGQGAEAFF.

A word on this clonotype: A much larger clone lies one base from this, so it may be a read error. CDR3 nucleotide sequence: TGCGCCAGCAGCCAAGGGTTCGGCAGTGCTACTAGCACAAATACGCAGTATTTT. This codes for CASSQGFGSATSTNTQYF. The rearrangement uses TRBV4-1 and TRBJ2-3; possibly TRBD2 for D (6 bases). Germline-derived CDR1 and CDR2 are MGHRA and YSYEKL. The CDR3 has 18 residues.